A single sample gave rise to the 11 T cell receptor beta chains below, sequenced in a study of OX40 agonist ivuxolimab in advanced cancers. Produced via immunoSEQ multiplex PCR; TCRdb's table is partial and in-frame only. The sample holds 40,000 to 50,000 clones, just under 90% seen once. This specimen consisted of CD4+ or CD8+ T cells sorted from blood, obtained in a trial of the OX40 agonist ivuxolimab. These receptors all come from an adult with an advanced solid tumor such as melanoma, head and neck, liver or kidney cancer.

The chain combines TRBV5-6 with TRBJ1-5; D ambiguous. This CDR3 is built from 13 residues. The V end lost 3 bases, the J end lost 4 bases, and 8 bases lay between the germline ends. Per the germline V gene, CDR1 is SGHDT and CDR2 is YYEEEE. The CDR3 is CASSSRPNQPQHF. In DNA, the CDR3 is TGTGCCAGCAGCTCCCGACCTAATCAGCCCCAGCATTTT.

This clone showed up just once. The chain uses TRBV11-1 and TRBJ2-7; D assignment may be TRBD1 or TRBD2 (6 bases each). The CDR3 consists of 13 residues. Germline CDR1 SGHAT, CDR2 FQDESV (reference sequence). V lost 6 bases and J lost 5, with 14 bases in between. CDR3 residues: CASRQTGADEQYF. Written as DNA, the CDR3 is TGTGCCAGCAGACAAACGGGGGCCGACGAGCAGTACTTC.

This rearrangement joins TRBV5-5 to TRBJ2-3; D is perhaps TRBD1 or TRBD2 (5 bases each). This CDR3 region has 14 residues. Germline-derived CDR1 and CDR2 are SGHKS and YYEKEE (reference sequence). Trimming took off 4 bases at V and 0 bases at J, with 9 bases between the two ends. This CDR3 reads CASSVGDSTDTQYF. The DNA for the CDR3 is TGTGCCAGCAGCGTCGGGGACAGCACAGATACGCAGTATTTT.

This clone was found once. The chain joins TRBV7-9 to TRBJ2-1; D not certain. CDR1 SEHNR and CDR2 FQNEAQ come from the germline V gene (reference sequence). The CDR3 totals 14 residues. Trimming pared 5 bases from V and 8 bases from J, leaving 16 bases between. CDR3 DNA: TGTGCCAGCAGCCTGTCAGTAAATTTCGATGAGCAGTTCTTC. It is translated as CASSLSVNFDEQFF.

This clone came up once. This sequence joins TRBV28 and TRBJ2-2; no firm D call. The ends were cut back, 1 base at V and 2 bases at J, with 17 bases in the middle. The CDR3 consists of 18 residues. The germline V gene has CDR1 MDHEN and CDR2 SYDVKM. Written as DNA, the CDR3 is TGTGCCAGCAGTTTATATGGGATCGCCTCGCTTAACACCGGGGAGCTGTTTTTT. As protein: CASSLYGIASLNTGELFF.

This sequence joins TRBV7-8 and TRBJ2-1, with 10 bases matching TRBD2. Germline V gives CDR1 SGHVS, CDR2 FQNEAQ. V was pared by 5 bases and J by 7 bases, with 11 bases of the junction left unmatched. The CDR3 spans 16 residues. The CDR3 here is CASSPRASGSFNEQFF. The CDR3 nucleotides are TGTGCCAGCAGCCCCAGGGCTAGCGGGAGTTTTAATGAGCAGTTCTTC.

The rearrangement joins TRBV13 to TRBJ2-1, with no clear D. In germline, CDR1 is PRHDT, CDR2 FYEKMQ (reference sequence). CDR3 length: 11 residues. V lost 2 bases to trimming and J lost 6 bases, with 2 bases between them. Written as DNA, the CDR3 is TGTGCCAGCAGCTTACTCAATGAGCAGTTCTTC. Protein: CASSLLNEQFF.

The table lists this clone with a count of one. V gene TRBV30 combines with J gene TRBJ2-7; 8 bases map to TRBD1. CDR3 length equals 15 residues. The trim removed 2 bases at V and 2 bases at J, leaving 8 bases unmatched. The germline CDR1 and CDR2 sequences are GTSNPN and SVGIG (reference sequence). The CDR3 loop reads CAWSTTGDRAYEQYF. The DNA for the CDR3 is TGTGCCTGGAGTACGACAGGGGACCGGGCCTACGAGCAGTACTTC.

This clone was recorded only once. V usage is TRBV6-6 and J usage is TRBJ2-1; 9 bases align to TRBD1. The CDR3 length is 13 residues. Germline assignment: CDR1 MNHNY and CDR2 SVGAGI (reference sequence). With 4 bases clipped from V and 9 bases from J, the junction kept 4 bases outside the gene matches. CDR3 amino acids: CASSSGTGTEQFF. The CDR3 coding sequence is TGTGCCAGCAGTTCCGGGACAGGGACTGAGCAGTTCTTC.

V and J are TRBV7-9 and TRBJ2-3; 8 bases map to TRBD2. Germline V CDR1 and CDR2: SEHNR, FQNEAQ (reference sequence). The CDR3 is 14 residues long. Trimming removed 4 bases from V and 4 bases from J; junction bases left unmatched: 4. The CDR3, as DNA: TGTGCCAGCAGCTCGGGGGGGCGCTCAGATACGCAGTATTTT. Its protein product is CASSSGGRSDTQYF.

V gene TRBV4-1 combines with J gene TRBJ2-3, with a tentative D call TRBD1 (5 bases). Germline V gene lookup returns CDR1 MGHRA and CDR2 YSYEKL. Trimming took 6 bases from V and 0 from J, leaving 19 bases between them. The CDR3 length is 17 residues. The CDR3 DNA follows: TGCGCCAGCAGGCCATTAATAACAGGTGGGAGCACAGATACGCAGTATTTT. Its protein is CASRPLITGGSTDTQYF.